What follows are 25 T cell receptor beta chains derived from one specimen sequenced in a study of blood T cell repertoires in COVID-19 (dated by TCRdb to about 2020). Receptor libraries were prepared by the immunoSEQ multiplex PCR assay. TCRdb retrieved this table from immuneACCESS and kept in-frame rearrangements only. Not all clones are present; in checked studies, unresolved V genes account for under half, and no reason is known for the remainder. This sample lists over 50,000 clones; around four fifths were detected once. 5% to 5.5% of the sample is taken by the ten largest. The sample consisted of peripheral blood. Source of these receptors: a man between 65 and 85 years old with acute or convalescent COVID-19.

This clone appeared once. This chain links TRBV12-5 with TRBJ2-3, with TRBD2 identical over 7 bases. With 2 bases clipped from V and 9 bases from J, the junction kept 5 bases outside the gene matches. CDR3 length: 13 residues. Germline CDR1 reads LGHNT; CDR2 reads FRNRAP. The CDR3 protein is CASGLWGGGTQYF. In nucleotides, the CDR3 is TGTGCTAGTGGTTTGTGGGGCGGGGGAACGCAGTATTTT.

The gene calls are TRBV4-1 and TRBJ2-4, with 8 bases lining up with TRBD1. J lost 2 bases, V lost 5 bases, and 5 bases had no gene match. CDR3 length: 15 residues. Per the germline V gene, CDR1 is MGHRA and CDR2 is YSYEKL. The CDR3 region has the DNA TGCGCCAGCAGCGCACAGGGGGATCCCAAAAACATTCAGTACTTC. It codes for CASSAQGDPKNIQYF.

The chain employs TRBV7-8 and TRBJ2-3; 9 bases fit TRBD1. The CDR3 consists of 17 residues. Germline lookup yields CDR1 SGHVS and CDR2 FQNEAQ. V lost 5 bases to trimming and J lost 2 bases; unmatched junction nucleotides: 11. CDR3 in amino acids: CASSHEPGTGFTDTQYF. The CDR3 DNA is TGTGCCAGCAGCCACGAACCCGGGACAGGGTTCACAGATACGCAGTATTTT.

V gene TRBV5-6 combines with J gene TRBJ2-1, with 8 bases matching TRBD1. The germline V gene has CDR1 SGHDT and CDR2 YYEEEE. This CDR3 contains 15 residues. V lost 4 bases and J lost 3; bases outside the gene matches: 6. The CDR3, as DNA: TGTGCCAGCAGCCGGGGACAGGTCATCTACAATGAGCAGTTCTTC. Translation: CASSRGQVIYNEQFF.

The rearrangement joins TRBV14 to TRBJ2-1; D might be TRBD1 (6 bases). This CDR3 contains 14 residues. Germline V gene lookup returns CDR1 SGHDN and CDR2 FVKESK. V lost 4 bases and J lost 5, with 12 bases in between. CDR3 sequence (DNA): TGTGCCAGCAGCCGATCAGGGGTGCACAATGAGCAGTTCTTC. Translating gives CASSRSGVHNEQFF.

V and J are TRBV4-1 and TRBJ1-1; D possibly corresponds to TRBD1 (6 bases). Per germline, CDR1 MGHRA and CDR2 YSYEKL. The V gene lost 4 bases and the J gene lost 2 bases, with 11 bases spanning the gap. CDR3 length: 14 amino acids. CDR3 nucleotide sequence: TGCGCCAGCAGCCCAGGGGCGGGCAACACTGAAGCTTTCTTT. Translation: CASSPGAGNTEAFF.

The V and J genes are TRBV18 and TRBJ1-2; D perhaps matches TRBD1 (6 bases). Germline CDR1 KGHSH, CDR2 LQKENI. This CDR3 spans 13 amino acids. Trimming removed 6 bases from V and 5 bases from J, with 13 bases in between. CDR3 DNA: TGTGCCAGCTCCTTGGACAGAACGTATGGCTACACCTTC. Translation gives CASSLDRTYGYTF.

The gene calls are TRBV5-1 and TRBJ2-1; maybe TRBD2 (6 bases). The CDR3 extends over 16 amino acids. V was cut by 3 bases and J by 0 bases, with 13 bases left in between. Germline CDR1 is SGHRS and CDR2 is YFSETQ. CDR3 nucleotide sequence: TGCGCCAGCAGCTCGGGACTGCGAACCTCCTACAATGAGCAGTTCTTC. Its translation is CASSSGLRTSYNEQFF.

This chain links TRBV12-3 or TRBV12-4 with TRBJ2-5; D is unresolved. V was clipped by 5 bases and J by 3 bases, with 10 bases between them. The CDR3 spans 13 residues. CDR3 DNA sequence: TGTGCCAGCAGTCCTCTTCCTGAAGAGACCCAGTACTTC. Translating it yields CASSPLPEETQYF.

This chain joins TRBV19 and TRBJ2-5; TRBD1 matches 7 bases. CDR3 length equals 13 residues. V lost 4 bases and J lost 4; bases outside the gene matches: 3. Germline V gene sequence: CDR1 LNHDA, CDR2 SQIVND (reference sequence). The chain's CDR3 is CASSTGQRETQYF. The DNA for the CDR3 is TGTGCCAGTAGTACGGGACAGAGAGAGACCCAGTACTTC.

J is TRBJ1-3 and V is TRBV10-3; possibly TRBD1 for D (5 bases). The V gene's germline CDR1 is ENHRY and CDR2 SYGVKD. This CDR3 region has 15 residues. Trimming shortened V by 3 bases and J by 2 bases, and 11 bases separated the two germline ends. The CDR3 region is CAISEEGGAGNTIYF. The CDR3 DNA is TGTGCCATCAGTGAAGAGGGAGGGGCTGGAAACACCATATATTTT.

The gene calls are TRBV20-1 and TRBJ1-1; D is possibly TRBD1 (5 bases). CDR3 length equals 11 residues. The V end lost 4 bases, the J end lost 4 bases, and 7 bases lay between the germline ends. CDR1 DFQATT and CDR2 SNEGSKA come from the germline V gene (reference sequence). The CDR3 nucleotides read TGCAGTGCTACCAGGGCCACTGAAGCTTTCTTT. This sequence encodes CSATRATEAFF.

The genes are TRBV18 and TRBJ1-1; 7 bases match TRBD1. V lost 6 bases to trimming and J lost 1 base; unmatched junction nucleotides: 11. The CDR3 has 16 amino acids. Germline V gene sequence: CDR1 KGHSH, CDR2 LQKENI. In nucleotides, the CDR3 is TGTGCCAGCTCTTACTTAACAGGGACAGCGAACACTGAAGCTTTCTTT. Amino acid sequence: CASSYLTGTANTEAFF.

This clone was counted between two and nine times. V usage is TRBV7-3 and J usage is TRBJ1-1; D might be TRBD1 (5 bases). The CDR3 spans 12 residues. V was clipped by 6 bases and J by 1 base, with 6 bases between them. Germline CDR1 SGHTA, CDR2 FQGTGA. The CDR3 bases are TGTGCCAGCAGTACAGGGAACACTGAAGCTTTCTTT. This sequence encodes CASSTGNTEAFF.

The genes are TRBV12-3 or TRBV12-4 and TRBJ1-1; TRBD1 matches at 7 bases. There are 13 residues in the CDR3. J gave up 4 bases and V 6 bases, and 5 bases lay outside the gene matches. The chain's CDR3 is CASSPDRVTEAFF. The CDR3 region has the DNA TGTGCCAGCAGCCCAGACAGGGTCACTGAAGCTTTCTTT.

The V gene is TRBV18, the J gene TRBJ2-1; 8 positions match TRBD2. Germline trimming cut 2 bases from V and 8 bases from J; bases unmatched to any gene: 17. Germline CDR1 reads KGHSH; CDR2 reads LQKENI. The CDR3 covers 18 residues. The CDR3 coding sequence is TGTGCCAGCTCACCAAGAAGAGGGACTAGTCGCGACCCTGATGAGCAGTTCTTC. This encodes CASSPRRGTSRDPDEQFF.

This sequence joins TRBV6-1 and TRBJ2-1; D is uncertain. The germline V gene encodes CDR1 MNHNS and CDR2 SASEGT. V lost 2 bases to trimming and J lost 4 bases, with 9 bases between them. This CDR3 region has 14 residues. The CDR3 coding sequence is TGTGCCAGCAGTGAACAGGCACCTTACAATGAGCAGTTCTTC. This translates into CASSEQAPYNEQFF.

The chain is built from TRBV29-1 and TRBJ2-2; 9 nucleotides align to TRBD1. CDR3 length: 17 residues. Germline assignment: CDR1 SQVTM and CDR2 ANQGSEA. The V and J ends lost 0 bases and 4 bases, in that order; junction bases with no gene match: 9. CDR3 coding DNA: TGCAGCGTTGAAGATGGTTTGAAGACAGGGGGCACCGGGGAGCTGTTTTTT. Protein product: CSVEDGLKTGGTGELFF.

This clone was recorded once. The chain joins TRBV25-1 to TRBJ1-1; D is unclear. The CDR3 totals 15 residues. V lost 5 bases and J lost 6, with 19 bases in between. CDR1 is MGHDK and CDR2 is SYGVNS in the germline V gene. The CDR3 DNA is TGTGCCAGCAGTCCAACGACATCCTTGGGTCCTGAAGCTTTCTTT. It translates to CASSPTTSLGPEAFF.

The chain uses TRBV5-1 and TRBJ2-5; 8 nucleotides agree with TRBD1. Germline CDR1 SGHRS, CDR2 YFSETQ. This CDR3 contains 15 residues. Germline trimming cut 1 base from V and 2 bases from J; bases unmatched to any gene: 4. The chain's CDR3 is CASSLPDRDQETQYF. Here the CDR3 DNA reads TGCGCCAGCAGCTTGCCGGACAGGGATCAAGAGACCCAGTACTTC.

The CDR3 region has the DNA TGTGCCAGTAGCCTCGGGACAGGGCTCTACGAGCAGTACTTC. Amino acids: CASSLGTGLYEQYF. The chain carries TRBV19 and TRBJ2-7; 9 bases are shared with TRBD1. V shed 6 bases, J shed 3 bases, and the junction held 6 bases outside the gene matches. Germline V CDR1 and CDR2: LNHDA, SQIVND (reference sequence). This CDR3 region has 14 residues. The complete variable domain, with remaining parts taken from reference TRBV19 and TRBJ2-7, reads DGGITQSPKYLFRKEGQNVTLSCEQNLNHDAMYWYRQDPGQGLRLIYYSQIVNDFQKGDIAEGYSVSREKKESFPLTVTSAQKNPTAFYLCASSLGTGLYEQYFGPGTRLTVT.

V usage is TRBV9 and J usage is TRBJ2-5; TRBD2 agrees at 12 bases. The V segment lost 4 bases and the J segment 4 bases; nucleotides outside the gene matches: 5. Germline V gene lookup returns CDR1 SGDLS and CDR2 YYNGEE. The CDR3 consists of 15 residues. The chain's CDR3 is CASSSLAGGGETQYF. The DNA for the CDR3 is TGTGCCAGCAGCTCCCTAGCGGGGGGGGGAGAGACCCAGTACTTC.

This chain connects TRBV5-4 to TRBJ2-5; D remains unclear. Germline V gene lookup returns CDR1 SGHNT and CDR2 YYREEE (reference sequence). This CDR3 has 14 residues. Trimming left V 0 bases short and J 10 bases short, with 16 bases between. The CDR3 is CASSLAVTPHIQYF. The CDR3 nucleotides read TGTGCCAGCAGCTTGGCCGTGACTCCACATATCCAGTACTTC.

This chain joins TRBV2 and TRBJ2-6; D uncertain. CDR3 length: 14 amino acids. V lost 3 bases, J lost 1 base, and 4 bases lay in between. CDR1 and CDR2 (germline): SNHLY, FYNNEI. The CDR3 coding sequence is TGTGCCAGCAGTGACAGATCTGGGGCCAACGTCCTGACTTTC. Translation: CASSDRSGANVLTF.

The chain is built from TRBV12-5 and TRBJ2-2, with 9 nucleotides matching TRBD2. This CDR3 spans 17 amino acids. V lost 8 bases, J lost 5 bases, and 15 bases stayed unmatched. The V gene's germline CDR1 is LGHNT and CDR2 FRNRAP. The CDR3 spells CASMAGPAGGPTGELFF. The CDR3 DNA sequence: TGTGCTAGTATGGCGGGTCCCGCGGGGGGGCCGACCGGGGAGCTGTTTTTT.